This paragraph reports one T cell receptor (beta chain). The CDR3 has 15 residues. Trimming shortened V by 2 bases and J by 3 bases, and 11 bases separated the two germline ends. Germline lookup yields CDR1 MNHEY and CDR2 SVGAGI. Generated by immunoSEQ multiplex PCR, the TCRdb table keeps only in-frame clones and is missing some. The repertoire consists of approximately 260,000 clones, with 85% to 90% occurring once and the leading ten covering approximately 2%. This sample was taken from a study of blood T cell repertoires in COVID-19. Overall study context: PBMCs, B-cell-depleted T cells, or T cells provided the cDNA or gDNA that made up the material.

Everyone who took part was roughly 18 to 89 years old, and they came from 20 to 25 US areas. Participants' own reports of clinical history determined their cohort assignment. This TCR derives from a woman in her fifties or sixties who had recovered from COVID-19. The source material was PBMCs or T cells enriched from blood (not recorded which). The genes are TRBV6-5 and TRBJ1-5; no clear D. The CDR3 loop is CASSYSAVFNQPQHF. The CDR3 DNA is TGTGCCAGCAGTTACAGCGCAGTTTTCAATCAGCCCCAGCATTTT.